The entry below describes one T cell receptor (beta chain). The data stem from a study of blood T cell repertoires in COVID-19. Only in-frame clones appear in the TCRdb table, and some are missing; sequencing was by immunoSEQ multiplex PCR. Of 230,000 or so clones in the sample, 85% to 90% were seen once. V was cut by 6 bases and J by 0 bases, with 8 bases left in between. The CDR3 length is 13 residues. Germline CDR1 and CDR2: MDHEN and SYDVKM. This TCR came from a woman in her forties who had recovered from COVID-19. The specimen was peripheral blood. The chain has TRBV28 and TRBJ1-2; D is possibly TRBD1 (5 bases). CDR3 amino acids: CASSPGSNYGYTF. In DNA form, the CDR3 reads TGTGCCAGCAGCCCAGGGTCTAACTATGGCTACACCTTC.